This TCR beta chain appears in the sequencing data of a study of OX40 agonist ivuxolimab in advanced cancers. Whole-study context: Allowance was made for prior anti-PD-1, anti-PD-L1 or anti-CTLA-4 therapy, and 40% to 45% had some. Three patients showed partial responses: one hepatocellular carcinoma and two cutaneous melanoma cases.

The table came from immunoSEQ multiplex PCR; TCRdb's copy has only in-frame clones and leaves some out. The table shows fewer than 80,000 clones, with 75% to 90% occurring only once. Germline CDR1 and CDR2: SGHRS and YFSETQ. The CDR3 contains 15 residues. J was trimmed by 9 bases and V by 5 bases; bases with no gene match: 9. The sequence derives from an adult with an advanced solid tumor such as melanoma, head and neck, liver or kidney cancer. The source was CD4+ or CD8+ T cells sorted from blood, collected in a trial of the OX40 agonist ivuxolimab. The chain is built from TRBV5-1 and TRBJ2-1; 12 nucleotides align to TRBD2. CDR3 sequence reads: CASSRLAGGLTEQFF. The CDR3 DNA sequence: TGCGCCAGCAGTCGGCTAGCGGGGGGGCTGACTGAGCAGTTCTTC.